This T cell receptor beta chain was recovered during a study of human T cells and chemical hapten exposure. TCRdb reprocessed the RACE reads with MiXCR, giving one entry per CDR3 protein. The sample carries roughly 380,000 distinct CDR3 sequences, roughly 6% recorded once. This clonotype appeared a few times. The sample's time point: patch test 2, 6 weeks after DPC sensitization. Treatment here: therapeutic diphenylcyclopropenone sensitization with weekly scalp DPC. Trimming removed 0 bases from V and 3 bases from J; junction bases left unmatched: 6. CDR3 length: 17 residues. Germline CDR1 is SGHRS and CDR2 is YFSETQ.

The chain is built from TRBV5-1 and TRBJ2-3; 11 bases are a match to TRBD2. This material consisted of whole blood, taken in connection with sensitization to the hapten diphenylcyclopropenone (DPC). This TCR derives from a woman younger than 30 with alopecia areata. Some clones in this sample may be carry-over from other donors' samples. DNA for the CDR3: TGCGCCAGCAGCTTGGTTGCTAGCGGGGGGCCGACAGATACGCAGTATTTT. It codes for CASSLVASGGPTDTQYF.